A single sample is the source of the 8 T cell receptor beta chains below, sequenced in a study of tumor and adjacent non-tumor tissue in lung cancer. RNA was extracted from bulk tissue without any cell sorting. Three rounds of nested PCR, following a modified ARM-PCR protocol, produced the TCRbeta library. Using its own MiXCR run on the multiplex PCR reads, TCRdb lists one record per CDR3 protein. The table lists fewer than 85,000 distinct CDR3 sequences, around 73% of them singletons. Source material: lung tumor tissue. The receptors were sampled from a man between 60 and 70 years old with non-small cell lung cancer.

Only a few counts were recorded for this clonotype. With a much larger clone just one base away, this may be a read error. The chain joins TRBV6-6 to TRBJ2-5; 8 bases fit TRBD2. V lost 5 bases to trimming and J lost 0 bases; unmatched junction nucleotides: 5. The CDR3 covers 15 residues. Germline V gene lookup returns CDR1 MNHNY and CDR2 SVGAGI (reference sequence). CDR3 nucleotides: TGTGCCAGCAGTCGGGGGGGGCGGGACCAAGAGACCCAGTACTTC. Translation gives CASSRGGRDQETQYF.

Details on this clonotype: It is unclear where the CDR3 begins or ends on the DNA, so no DNA is shown, and the CDR3 is as TCRdb lists it. The chain couples TRBV29-1 to TRBJ2-7; the table's D call, TRBD1, was not checked against the DNA. Counting both end residues, the CDR3 totals 13 amino acids. Looked up from germline, CDR1 is SQVTM and CDR2 is ANQGSEA. CDR3 region: CIVFGTGAYEQYF.

A note on this clonotype: A read error may produce the germline difference seen at one junction end. The chain uses TRBV10-3 and TRBJ1-2; possible D gene TRBD1, 5 bases. This CDR3 spans 13 amino acids. Germline values: CDR1 ENHRY, CDR2 SYGVKD. The CDR3 loop reads CATSGGGAHGYTF. CDR3 DNA sequence: TGTGCCACCAGTGGGGGGGGTGCACATGGCTACACGTTC.

This rearrangement joins TRBV2 to TRBJ1-6, with unresolved D. Trimming removed 6 bases at V and 10 bases at J, with 10 bases between. CDR1 is SNHLY, CDR2 FYNNEI, per germline. This CDR3 is built from 12 residues. CDR3 nucleotide sequence: TGTGCCAGCAGAGGAGACTCCTCACCCCTCCACTTT. It encodes CASRGDSSPLHF.

To note about this clonotype: A read error may account for a junction end that differs from germline. The chain recombines TRBV11-2 with TRBJ2-1; no clear D gene. The CDR3 length is 13 residues. Germline CDR1 SGHAT, CDR2 FQNNGV. In DNA, the CDR3 is TGTGCCAGCAGCTCCCAAACGAGTATCGAGCAATTCTTC. This gives the protein CASSSQTSIEQFF.

This clonotype was observed a handful of times. A read error may be the cause here, since a much bigger clone is one base away. V usage is TRBV10-3 and J usage is TRBJ2-1, with 14 bases matching TRBD2. The CDR3 is 13 residues long. J gave up 11 bases and V 8 bases, and 5 bases lay outside the gene matches. Germline assignment: CDR1 ENHRY and CDR2 SYGVKD. CDR3 bases: TGTGCCATCGGGACTAGCGGGGGACAACAGCAGTTCTTC. It codes for CAIGTSGGQQQFF.

Concerning this clonotype: The junction differs from germline at one of its ends, possibly a read error. The J gene is TRBJ2-7, the V gene TRBV6-5; D perhaps matches TRBD1 (5 bases). The CDR3 is made up of 15 amino acids. Germline lookup yields CDR1 MNHEY and CDR2 SVGAGI. This CDR3 reads CASSYGAGHVNEQCF. The DNA of the CDR3 is TGTGCCAGCAGTTACGGGGCTGGACATGTTAACGAGCAGTGTTTC.

On this clonotype itself: A junction end diverges from the germline sequence, so it may reflect a read error. This chain joins TRBV11-1 and TRBJ2-7; D possibly corresponds to TRBD2 (5 bases). The CDR3 extends over 14 amino acids. Germline V gene sequence: CDR1 SGHAT, CDR2 FQDESV (reference sequence). The CDR3 reads CARSLMGENYEQYF. CDR3 coding DNA: TGTGCCAGAAGCTTAATGGGAGAGAACTACGAGCAGTACTTC. The full variable domain, rest sourced from reference TRBV11-1 and TRBJ2-7, is EAEVAQSPRYKITEKSQAVAFWCDPISGHATLYWYRQILGQGPELLVQFQDESVVDDSQLPKDRFSAERLKGVDSTLKIQPAELGDSAMYLCARSLMGENYEQYFGPGTRLTVT.